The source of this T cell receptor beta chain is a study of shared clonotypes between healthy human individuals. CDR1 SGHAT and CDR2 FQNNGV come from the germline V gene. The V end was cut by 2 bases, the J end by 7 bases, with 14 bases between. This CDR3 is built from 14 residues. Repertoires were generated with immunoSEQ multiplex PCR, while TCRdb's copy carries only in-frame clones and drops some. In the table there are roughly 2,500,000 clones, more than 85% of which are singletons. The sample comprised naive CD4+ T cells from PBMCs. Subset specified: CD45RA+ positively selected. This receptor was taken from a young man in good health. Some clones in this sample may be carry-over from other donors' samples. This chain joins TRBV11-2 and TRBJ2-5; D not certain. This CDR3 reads CASSLSTFEGTQYF. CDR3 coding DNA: TGTGCCAGCAGCTTATCTACATTTGAAGGGACCCAGTACTTC.